Presented here are 30 T cell receptor beta chains from one specimen sequenced in a study of shared clonotypes between healthy human individuals. Sequencing was performed with immunoSEQ multiplex PCR; in TCRdb, only in-frame clones are kept and a portion is missing. The sample lists about 2 million clones, 85% to 95% occurring once. Sequencing was performed on naive CD4+ T cells sorted from blood. Subset denoted: CD45RA+ positively selected. These receptors were collected from a man in his late teens or twenties in good health.

The V gene is TRBV4-1, the J gene TRBJ1-4; the D gene is possibly TRBD1 (5 bases). The CDR3 totals 17 residues. Germline assignment: CDR1 MGHRA and CDR2 YSYEKL. Trimming removed 4 bases at V and 1 base at J, with 16 bases between. The CDR3 spells CASSPFGAWGTNEKLFF. The DNA of the CDR3 is TGCGCCAGCAGCCCCTTCGGGGCTTGGGGAACTAATGAAAAACTGTTTTTT.

The rearrangement joins TRBV30 to TRBJ1-4; D is uncertain. V shed 5 bases and J shed 8 bases, with 6 bases lying between them. The CDR3 length is 10 residues. Germline V gene data show CDR1 as GTSNPN and CDR2 as SVGIG (reference sequence). CDR3 in amino acids: CAWGVEKLFF. In DNA, the CDR3 is TGTGCCTGGGGGGTAGAAAAACTGTTTTTT.

V is TRBV6-6 and J is TRBJ1-5, with D perhaps matching TRBD1 (6 bases). Trimming pared 8 bases from V and 5 bases from J, leaving 22 bases between. Germline CDR1 MNHNY, CDR2 SVGAGI (reference sequence). This CDR3 spans 16 amino acids. The CDR3 loop is CASSRYTGAKDQPQHF. CDR3 nucleotide sequence: TGTGCCAGCTCCCGATACACGGGGGCGAAGGATCAGCCCCAGCATTTT.

The chain recombines TRBV10-2 with TRBJ1-3; D remains unclear. CDR3 size: 15 residues. CDR1 and CDR2 from the germline V gene are WSHSY and SAAADI. Trimming removed 11 bases at V and 0 bases at J, with 17 bases between. CDR3 coding DNA: TGCGCCTCCACCCAGCCCCCCAACTCTGGAAACACCATATATTTT. Protein sequence: CASTQPPNSGNTIYF.

The V gene is TRBV6-1, the J gene TRBJ1-4; no definite D call. The germline V and J ends were trimmed by 0 bases and 8 bases, with 16 bases remaining between them. Germline CDR1 MNHNS, CDR2 SASEGT. The CDR3 is 16 residues long. CDR3 nucleotides: TGTGCCAGCAGTGAAGCGCGAGGCCCGAACACGGAAAAACTGTTTTTT. It is translated as CASSEARGPNTEKLFF.

This clone appeared a single time. The genes are TRBV7-6 and TRBJ2-2; D ambiguous. Germline lookup yields CDR1 SGHVS and CDR2 FNYEAQ. This CDR3 contains 15 residues. V lost 4 bases, J lost 1 base, and 10 bases lay in between. The CDR3 DNA is TGTGCCAGCAGCTGGACCCCAATGAACACCGGGGAGCTGTTTTTT. Its protein is CASSWTPMNTGELFF.

J is TRBJ2-3 and V is TRBV4-1; D is perhaps TRBD1 or TRBD2 (6 bases each). This CDR3 is built from 16 residues. In germline, CDR1 is MGHRA, CDR2 YSYEKL. V dropped 4 bases and J dropped 0 bases, with 14 bases sitting between them. The CDR3 loop reads CASSPGAGTSTDTQYF. For the CDR3, the DNA is TGCGCCAGCAGCCCAGGGGCGGGGACTAGCACAGATACGCAGTATTTT.

J is TRBJ2-5 and V is TRBV25-1, with D unresolved. Deletions cut 6 bases from V and 5 bases from J, with 7 bases between. CDR3 size: 11 residues. Germline CDR1 MGHDK, CDR2 SYGVNS. The CDR3 sequence: CASRSVETQYF. CDR3 coding DNA: TGTGCCAGCAGATCAGTCGAGACCCAGTACTTC. Filled out from reference TRBV25-1 and TRBJ2-5, the complete variable domain reads EADIYQTPRYLVIGTGKKITLECSQTMGHDKMYWYQQDPGMELHLIHYSYGVNSTEKGDLSSESTVSRIRTEHFPLTLESARPSHTSQYLCASRSVETQYFGPGTRLLVL.

A single count supports this clone. The chain joins TRBV29-1 to TRBJ2-3; D might be TRBD1 (5 bases). Trimming took 8 bases from V and 0 from J, leaving 12 bases between them. The CDR3 runs to 13 residues. CDR1 is SQVTM and CDR2 is ANQGSEA in the germline V gene. For the CDR3, the DNA is TGCAGCTCATGGGGCCAGAGCACAGATACGCAGTATTTT. Amino acid sequence: CSSWGQSTDTQYF.

This clone occurred once. The V and J genes are TRBV6-6 and TRBJ2-7, with a possible D match to TRBD1 (6 bases). The V end was cut by 5 bases, the J end by 3 bases, with 17 bases between. Germline-derived CDR1 and CDR2 are MNHNY and SVGAGI (reference sequence). CDR3 length: 15 amino acids. The CDR3 DNA sequence: TGTGCCAGCAGTCCCCCCCTGGACAGATTCTACGAGCAGTACTTC. Its translation is CASSPPLDRFYEQYF.

The V and J genes are TRBV7-2 and TRBJ1-2; TRBD1 matches 11 bases. The germline gives CDR1 SGHTA, CDR2 FQGNSA. This CDR3 comprises 15 residues. Germline trimming cut 4 bases from V and 4 bases from J; bases unmatched to any gene: 5. In DNA, the CDR3 is TGTGCCAGCAGCTACCGGGACAGGGGGACCTATGGCTACACCTTC. This translates into CASSYRDRGTYGYTF. The full variable domain, with the rest looked up from reference TRBV7-2 and TRBJ1-2, is GAGVSQSPSNKVTEKGKDVELRCDPISGHTALYWYRQSLGQGLEFLIYFQGNSAPDKSGLPSDRFSAERTGGSVSTLTIQRTQQEDSAVYLCASSYRDRGTYGYTFGSGTRLTVV.

To note about this clone: Other nucleotide sequences in the sample specify the same CDR3. The chain has TRBV9 and TRBJ2-5; TRBD1 aligns across 9 bases. The CDR3 has 14 amino acids. Germline trimming cut 3 bases from V and 4 bases from J; bases unmatched to any gene: 4. CDR1 and CDR2 (germline): SGDLS, YYNGEE. The CDR3 spells CASSAGQGVETQYF. The CDR3 bases are TGTGCCAGCAGCGCGGGACAGGGTGTAGAGACCCAGTACTTC.

The chain links TRBV6-1 to TRBJ1-5; D remains ambiguous. Trimming cost V 5 bases and J 3 bases, with 8 bases left between them. The CDR3 has 13 residues. Germline CDR1 reads MNHNS; CDR2 reads SASEGT. This CDR3 reads CASSLSTNQPQHF. The CDR3 DNA is TGTGCCAGCAGTCTCAGTACCAATCAGCCCCAGCATTTT.

The V and J genes are TRBV6-1 and TRBJ2-4; D tentatively fits TRBD1 or TRBD2 (5 bases each). Germline-derived CDR1 and CDR2 are MNHNS and SASEGT. Between the trimmed V and J ends, which lost 1 base and 8 bases, there was a span of 15 bases. The CDR3 is made up of 15 amino acids. CDR3 in DNA: TGTGCCAGCAGTGAAGTTGGGATAGGGGAGCACATTCAGTACTTC. Translation: CASSEVGIGEHIQYF.

The chain uses TRBV7-9 and TRBJ1-2, with 12 bases aligning to TRBD1. The germline gives CDR1 SEHNR, CDR2 FQNEAQ (reference sequence). The CDR3 runs to 14 residues. J gave up 7 bases and V 5 bases, and 5 bases lay outside the gene matches. The CDR3 sequence is CASSPRDRGLGYTF. Written as DNA, the CDR3 is TGTGCCAGCAGCCCGCGGGACAGGGGGCTTGGCTACACCTTC.

This chain uses TRBV10-1 with TRBJ2-7, with TRBD1 identical over 8 bases. CDR1 is WNHNN and CDR2 is SYGVQD in the germline V gene (reference sequence). V trimming: 0 bases; J trimming: 8 bases; junction bases outside the gene matches: 3. The CDR3 runs 13 residues. The CDR3 region has the DNA TGCGCCAGCAGTGAGTCTGACAGGGGAAAGCAGTACTTC. Protein product: CASSESDRGKQYF.

The sample holds one count of this clone. The chain couples TRBV29-1 to TRBJ2-1; 9 positions agree with TRBD1. CDR3 length: 14 amino acids. Germline V gene data show CDR1 as SQVTM and CDR2 as ANQGSEA. J lost 9 bases, V lost 2 bases, and 8 bases had no gene match. The chain's CDR3 is CSVEHVTGGVEQFF. The CDR3 DNA reads TGCAGCGTTGAACATGTGACAGGGGGTGTTGAGCAGTTCTTC.

The chain has TRBV9 and TRBJ1-5; the match to TRBD1 covers 9 bases. The V gene end was trimmed by 4 bases and the J gene end by 6 bases; junction bases not matched to a gene: 8. The CDR3 runs 15 residues. The V gene's germline CDR1 is SGDLS and CDR2 YYNGEE. CDR3 DNA: TGTGCCAGCAGCTTAGGGGACAGGGAGACTCAGCCCCAGCATTTT. Translated: CASSLGDRETQPQHF.

The chain is built from TRBV4-1 and TRBJ1-6; D remains unclear. The CDR3 extends over 16 amino acids. Germline V CDR1 and CDR2: MGHRA, YSYEKL. V shed 0 bases and J shed 0 bases, with 6 bases lying between them. CDR3 loop: CASSQEMDSYNSPLHF. CDR3 DNA: TGCGCCAGCAGCCAAGAGATGGACTCCTATAATTCACCCCTCCACTTT.

This chain joins TRBV25-1 and TRBJ2-6, with TRBD1 matching 9 bases. This CDR3 has 17 amino acids. After removal of 4 bases from V and 1 base from J, the junction contained 5 bases not matched to a gene. Germline CDR1 and CDR2: MGHDK and SYGVNS. In DNA form, the CDR3 reads TGTGCCAGCAGTGTGGCACAGGGGGCGTCTGGGGCCAACGTCCTGACTTTC. Amino acids: CASSVAQGASGANVLTF.

V and J are TRBV6-6 and TRBJ1-1; D possibly corresponds to TRBD1 (5 bases). Germline V gene lookup returns CDR1 MNHNY and CDR2 SVGAGI (reference sequence). There are 13 residues in the CDR3. With 7 bases removed from V and 5 bases from J, the gap between germline ends came to 14 bases. The CDR3 nucleotides read TGTGCCAGCAACCGAGGAGGGGAAACTGAAGCTTTCTTT. This gives the protein CASNRGGETEAFF.

Worth noting for this clone: Other DNA sequences in the same sample also yield this CDR3. The genes are TRBV18 and TRBJ2-1; D is possibly TRBD1 (5 bases). This CDR3 is built from 12 residues. Germline CDR1 and CDR2: KGHSH and LQKENI. Trimming left V 2 bases short and J 8 bases short, with 7 bases between. The DNA for the CDR3 is TGTGCCAGCTCACCAAGCAGGGATGAGCAGTTCTTC. Translation gives CASSPSRDEQFF.

This clone was seen more than once but under ten times. The V call is TRBV7-2, the J call TRBJ2-7; 13 nucleotides agree with TRBD2. Per the germline V gene, CDR1 is SGHTA and CDR2 is FQGNSA. The CDR3 extends over 15 amino acids. V was pared by 3 bases and J by 2 bases, with 1 base of the junction left unmatched. The CDR3 is CASSFGLAGAYEQYF. The DNA for the CDR3 is TGTGCCAGCAGCTTTGGACTAGCGGGAGCCTACGAGCAGTACTTC.

This clone is a singleton in its sample. The V gene is TRBV2, the J gene TRBJ1-4; the D gene is possibly TRBD1 (5 bases). Germline V gene data show CDR1 as SNHLY and CDR2 as FYNNEI. V lost 5 bases to trimming and J lost 10 bases, with 20 bases between them. The CDR3 length is 15 residues. The DNA for the CDR3 is TGTGCCAGCAGTAACAGGCCATTAGGGGAAGTAAAACTGTTTTTT. Encoded protein: CASSNRPLGEVKLFF.

The V call is TRBV20-1, the J call TRBJ2-1, with D unclear. Deletions cut 0 bases from V and 13 bases from J, with 10 bases between. Germline CDR1 reads DFQATT; CDR2 reads SNEGSKA (reference sequence). The CDR3 length is 11 residues. The CDR3 DNA follows: TGCAGTGCTAGAGATAAGCAGGACCAGTTCTTC. Its protein is CSARDKQDQFF.

The chain links TRBV6-1 to TRBJ1-5; D not certain. The CDR3 is 13 amino acids. Germline CDR1 reads MNHNS; CDR2 reads SASEGT. Between the trimmed V and J ends, which lost 3 bases and 6 bases, there was a span of 9 bases. CDR3 coding DNA: TGTGCCAGCAGTGAGAGTTATTCTCAGCCCCAGCATTTT. Its translation: CASSESYSQPQHF.

In its sample, this clone was seen once. This sequence joins TRBV11-2 and TRBJ1-2; D may be TRBD1 (5 bases). The V and J ends lost 0 bases and 5 bases respectively, with 10 bases between them. CDR1 and CDR2 (germline): SGHAT, FQNNGV. The CDR3 has 14 residues. In DNA form, the CDR3 reads TGTGCCAGCAGCTTAGATATGGGGGGTTATGGCTACACCTTC. Amino acid sequence: CASSLDMGGYGYTF.

The chain combines TRBV27 with TRBJ2-7, with TRBD2 matching 7 bases. The CDR3 covers 14 residues. Germline CDR1 and CDR2: MNHEY and SMNVEV (reference sequence). With V trimmed by 4 bases and J by 7 bases, 10 bases remained unmatched. CDR3 sequence (DNA): TGTGCCAGCAGTTCGGGAGGAGGACTGGTAGAGCAGTACTTC. Translated, it gives CASSSGGGLVEQYF.

This rearrangement joins TRBV6-1 to TRBJ2-6, with D possibly TRBD1 on 5 matching bases. Trimming cost V 6 bases and J 4 bases, with 10 bases left between them. Per germline, CDR1 MNHNS and CDR2 SASEGT. The CDR3 contains 14 residues. CDR3 protein: CASRDNSGANVLTF. CDR3 sequence (DNA): TGTGCCAGCAGGGACAACTCGGGGGCCAACGTCCTGACTTTC.

The chain employs TRBV5-1 and TRBJ1-3; the D is unclear. Trimming removed 4 bases at V and 2 bases at J, with 13 bases between. This CDR3 contains 15 residues. Per the germline V gene, CDR1 is SGHRS and CDR2 is YFSETQ. This CDR3 reads CASSPEVGAGNTIYF. CDR3 in DNA: TGCGCCAGCAGCCCGGAGGTCGGAGCTGGAAACACCATATATTTT.